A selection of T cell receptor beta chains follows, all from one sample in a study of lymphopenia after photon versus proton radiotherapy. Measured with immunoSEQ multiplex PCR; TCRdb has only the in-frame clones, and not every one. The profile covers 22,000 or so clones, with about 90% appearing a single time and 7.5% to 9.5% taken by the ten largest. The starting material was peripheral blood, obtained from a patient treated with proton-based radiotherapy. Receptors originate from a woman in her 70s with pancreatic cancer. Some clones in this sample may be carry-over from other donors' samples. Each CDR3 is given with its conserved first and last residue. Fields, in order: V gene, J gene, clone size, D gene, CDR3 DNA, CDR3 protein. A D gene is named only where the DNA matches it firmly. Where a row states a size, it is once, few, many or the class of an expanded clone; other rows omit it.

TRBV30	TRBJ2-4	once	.	TGTGCCTGGAGTGACTCCGGGAGTATAGCCAAAAACATTCAGTACTTC	CAWSDSGSIAKNIQYF
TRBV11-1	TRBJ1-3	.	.	TGTGCCAGCAGCCAGGGACTCTCTGGAAACACCATATATTTT	CASSQGLSGNTIYF
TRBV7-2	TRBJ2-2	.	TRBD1	TGTGCCAGCAGCTTAGGAGGGGGCGCAAAGAACACCGGGGAGCTGTTTTTT	CASSLGGGAKNTGELFF
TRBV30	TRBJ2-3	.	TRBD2	TGTGCCTGGAGTGTGGGGGGGGAGGCAGATACGCAGTATTTT	CAWSVGGEADTQYF
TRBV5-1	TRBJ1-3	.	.	TGCGCCAGCAGCTTGGCCTCAGGGAACACCATATATTTT	CASSLASGNTIYF
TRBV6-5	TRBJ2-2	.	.	TGTGCCAGCAGTTACAAGCCGAGGGGCACCGGGGAGCTGTTTTTT	CASSYKPRGTGELFF
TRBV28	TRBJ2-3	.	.	TGTGCCAGCAGTTTCAGCTTGACATACACAGATACGCAGTATTTT	CASSFSLTYTDTQYF
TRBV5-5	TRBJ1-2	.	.	TGTGCCAGCAGCTTGGGACCGGGGTGGGTGGATGCTAGCACCTTC	CASSLGPGWVDASTF
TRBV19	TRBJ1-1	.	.	TGTGCCAGTACCCAGGAAGGGATGAACACTGAAGCTTTCTTT	CASTQEGMNTEAFF
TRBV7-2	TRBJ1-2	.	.	TGTGCCAGCAGCATTAACCTAGTTAGCTATGGCTACACCTTC	CASSINLVSYGYTF
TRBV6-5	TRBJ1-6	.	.	TGTGCCACCAAACGGACGAGCTCCTATAATTCACCCCTCCACTTT	CATKRTSSYNSPLHF
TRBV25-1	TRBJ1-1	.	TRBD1	TGTGCCAGCAGCCCCAGGAGGGGGCGCGATTCGGACACTGAAGCTTTCTTT	CASSPRRGRDSDTEAFF
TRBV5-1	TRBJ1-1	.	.	TGCGCCAGCAGCTTGGTAGGGGCGAACACTGAAGCTTTCTTT	CASSLVGANTEAFF
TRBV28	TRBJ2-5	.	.	TGTGCCAGCAGTGCCCCGGGTATTCAAGAGACCCAGTACTTC	CASSAPGIQETQYF
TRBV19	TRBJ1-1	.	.	TGTGCCAGTAGTATCGCGGGACTCCCGAACACTGAAGCTTTCTTT	CASSIAGLPNTEAFF
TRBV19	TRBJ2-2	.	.	TGTGCCAGTAGTCCGAGGATCGGGGAGCTGTTTTTT	CASSPRIGELFF
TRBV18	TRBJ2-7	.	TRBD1	TGTGCCAGCTCCCATACCGACAGGGCCGGGTCTGGCGAGCAGTACTTC	CASSHTDRAGSGEQYF
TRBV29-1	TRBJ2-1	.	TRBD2	TGCAGCGTTGTAGCGGGAGGCTACAATGAGCAGTTCTTC	CSVVAGGYNEQFF
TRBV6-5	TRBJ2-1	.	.	TGTGCCAGCAGTTACTACGGCAGGGAGAGCAATGAGCAGTTCTTC	CASSYYGRESNEQFF
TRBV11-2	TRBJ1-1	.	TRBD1	TGTGCCAGCAGCCACAGGGGGAGTAACACTGAAGCTTTCTTT	CASSHRGSNTEAFF
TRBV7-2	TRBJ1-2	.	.	TGTGCCAGCAGCTTAGTCGGATCTAACTATGGCTACACCTTC	CASSLVGSNYGYTF
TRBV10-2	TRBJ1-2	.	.	TGCGCCAGCAGTGAGAGCAGCCCTAACTATGGCTACACCTTC	CASSESSPNYGYTF
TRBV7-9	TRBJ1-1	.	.	TGTGCCAGCAGCTTAACGAACACTGAAGCTTTCTTT	CASSLTNTEAFF
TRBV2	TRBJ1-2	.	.	TGTGCCAGCAGATCGTTGGGGGCCTCTAACTATGGCTACACCTTC	CASRSLGASNYGYTF
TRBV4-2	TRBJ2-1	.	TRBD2	TGTGCCAGCAGCCCGAGGGCTAGCGGGAGTTCTATTGAGCAGTTCTTC	CASSPRASGSSIEQFF
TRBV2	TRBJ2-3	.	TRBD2	TGTGCCAGCAGTGAATTAGCGGGACTCACAGATACGCAGTATTTT	CASSELAGLTDTQYF
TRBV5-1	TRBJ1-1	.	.	TGCGCCAGCAGCTTGGGTGGGGGCACGGAGAACACTGAAGCTTTCTTT	CASSLGGGTENTEAFF
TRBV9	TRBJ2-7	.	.	TGTGCCAGCAGCGTAGGGGACGTCTACGAGCAGTACTTC	CASSVGDVYEQYF
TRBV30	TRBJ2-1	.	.	TGTGCCTGGAGTCTGGGGGTGTACGAGGGCAATGAGCAGTTCTTC	CAWSLGVYEGNEQFF
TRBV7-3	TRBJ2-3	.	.	TGTGCCAGCAGCTCACCTTACACAGATACGCAGTATTTT	CASSSPYTDTQYF
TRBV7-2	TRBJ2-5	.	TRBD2	TGTGCCAGCAGCACCGCCGCGGGAGACTCAGAGACCCAGTACTTC	CASSTAAGDSETQYF
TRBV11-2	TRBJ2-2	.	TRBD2	TGTGCCAGCAGGCCGACTAGCGGAACTCGTGGCGGGGAGCTGTTTTTT	CASRPTSGTRGGELFF
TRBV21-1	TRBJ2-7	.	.	TGTGCCAGCAGCAATATTAAAGGGGTAGGAAAAAACGAGCAGTACTTC	CASSNIKGVGKNEQYF
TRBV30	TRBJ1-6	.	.	TGTGCCTTAACGGGTCAGGAGAATTCACCCCTCCACTTT	CALTGQENSPLHF
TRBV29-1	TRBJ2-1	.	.	TGCAGCGTTGAAGAGAGTGGGCACTATGCTTACAATGAGCAGTTCTTC	CSVEESGHYAYNEQFF
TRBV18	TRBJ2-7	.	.	TGTGCCAGCTCACCGTTAGGGACTGGCGAGCAGTACTTC	CASSPLGTGEQYF
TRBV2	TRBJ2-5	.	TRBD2	TGTGCCAGCTACGGGACTAGCGGTGTCCAAGAGACCCAGTACTTC	CASYGTSGVQETQYF
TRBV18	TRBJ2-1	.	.	TGTGCCAGCTCACCAAACAGTTTCAATGAGCAGTTCTTC	CASSPNSFNEQFF
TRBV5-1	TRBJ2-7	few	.	TGCGCCAGCAGCTTGGGCGGGACCGCGAGCTCCTACGAGCAGTACTTC	CASSLGGTASSYEQYF
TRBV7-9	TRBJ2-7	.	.	TGTGCCAGCAGCTTTTTGAGGGGAGAGCAGTACTTC	CASSFLRGEQYF
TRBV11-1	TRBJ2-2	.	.	TGTGCCAGCAGCGACGGGACGGCCAACACCGGGGAGCTGTTTTTT	CASSDGTANTGELFF
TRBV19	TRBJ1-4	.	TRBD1	TGTGCCAGTAGTAAATCCCAGGGGGCTGAAAAACTGTTTTTT	CASSKSQGAEKLFF
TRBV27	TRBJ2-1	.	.	TGTGCCAGCAGGGTCGGGGTGGCGGTCCTAGGAAATGAGCAGTTCTTC	CASRVGVAVLGNEQFF
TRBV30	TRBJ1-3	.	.	TGTGCCTGGAGAGGGGCAGGGGCCCTCAGCTCTGGAAACACCATATATTTT	CAWRGAGALSSGNTIYF
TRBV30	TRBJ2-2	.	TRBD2	TGTGCCTTGGTTGGACTAGCGAGCACCGGGGAGCTGTTTTTT	CALVGLASTGELFF
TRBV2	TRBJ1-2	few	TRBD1	TGTGCCAGCGCCCCGGGACAGGGACCCTATGGCTACACCTTC	CASAPGQGPYGYTF
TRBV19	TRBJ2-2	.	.	TGTGCCAGTAGTGGGTCTACCGGGGAGCTGTTTTTT	CASSGSTGELFF
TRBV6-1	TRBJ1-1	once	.	TGTGCCAGCAGTGTCTCACAGGGTAGTAAAGCTTTCTTT	CASSVSQGSKAFF